This note documents a single T cell receptor (beta chain) sequence. Its binding antigen is unknown. The sample holds no much larger clone one base away, and base qualities are not on file. The cohort was made up of 500 to 800 healthy bone marrow donors. Cohort members were all nominally healthy when sampled, although unrecorded immune exposures were likely present. The donor was CMV seronegative and belonged to the group of over 350 seronegative cohort members. Every donor gave a peripheral blood sample, and the peripheral blood mononuclear cells from that sample were used for TCR beta sequencing. The Qiagen DNeasy Blood Extraction Kit was used to extract genomic DNA from the blood cell samples. Trimming takes 3 bases off V and 4 bases off J; junction bases not matched to a gene: 13. From the cysteine through the phenylalanine, the CDR3 covers 18 amino acids. CDR3 DNA is the only sequence kept; it has 54 bases, read in frame from the first base. The germline V gene supplies CDR1 MDHEN and CDR2 SYDVKM.

The library was generated by the immunoSEQ multiplex PCR assay. The multiplex PCR relied on a mix of 60 forward primers for TCR Vbeta segments and 13 reverse primers for TCR Jbeta segments. The CDR3 region of rearranged TCR beta genes was amplified from genomic DNA with a multiplex PCR assay. Amplified TCR beta libraries were sequenced as 87-base-pair reads on the Illumina HiSeq System. The original pipeline was this. Across the roughly 670 repertoires, a later analysis counted roughly 84 million unique TCR beta chains, approximately 12 million of which were shared by at least two donors. Raw reads were error-corrected and collapsed into unique sequences by a nearest-neighbor algorithm in which closely related sequences were merged to remove PCR and sequencing errors. To assign V, D and J gene segments, CDR3 sequences were aligned to IMGT reference sequences. For a sequence to be retained, a match of at least six nucleotides to both a V gene segment and a J gene segment was required. Rearrangements were classified as productive when the CDR3 lacked stop codons and remained in frame with V and J, and all other rearrangements were classified as non-productive. CDR3 was defined by IMGT convention, running from the second conserved V-encoded cysteine to the conserved J-encoded phenylalanine. In an earlier analysis of around 600 of the donors, sequences lacking an unambiguous match to a single V gene segment were excluded. An earlier analysis of almost 600 of the donors classified V segments as functional when productive rearrangements were above 56.7% and as segregating when the standard deviation between donors was above 5%. To diagnose cytomegalovirus status from the catalog of TCR beta chain sequences, a statistical classification framework was built. A later analysis assigned V and J genes by comparing TCR nucleotide sequences with IMGT/GENE-DB human TR gene sequences. The TCRdist pipeline was used in a later analysis to assign CDR3 sequences and most-parsimonious VDJ recombination scenarios. A later analysis defined each TCR beta chain by its CDR3 amino acid sequence plus V-gene family, and excluded reads lacking a unique V-gene family. In a later analysis, approximately 590 highly shared, low-generation-probability nucleotide sequences were removed to address suspected cross-contamination and a sequencing artifact. In a later analysis, a clonal expansion index for each public chain was calculated from normalized within-repertoire ranks of inferred template counts. Generation probabilities in a later analysis came from a VDJ recombination model fitted to out-of-frame rearrangements, and those results were checked against IGoR. A later analysis scored TCR-TCR, TCR-HLA and TCR-CMV co-occurrence with hypergeometric tests, applying a repertoire-size bias correction to TCR pairs. In a later analysis, false discovery rates were estimated by permuting HLA or CMV assignments 20 times. In a later analysis, co-occurring TCRs were grouped with DBSCAN, and TCRdist sequence similarity was added when clustering was performed within HLA-allele-positive subsets. Repertoires with fewer than 30,000 or more than 120,000 public chains were left out of co-occurrence clustering, as were a few repertoires with anomalous nucleotide sharing. Entries here come from immuneACCESS through TCRdb and include only in-frame sequences with V and J called. Some clones fail to appear in such tables; in the studies checked, an unresolved V gene covers under half of the shortfall, and the cause of the remainder is unknown. V and J calls and clone size come straight from that table; D and trimming were deduced from the DNA. The sample table lists 230,000 or so clones, around 90% of them with a count of one. About 1.7% of the sample is taken by the ten largest.

The sample belongs to a study of cytomegalovirus exposure and HLA in healthy donors (dated 2017 in TCRdb). Turning to the overall study: An earlier analysis of approximately 550 of the donors reported more than 250 Gb of sequence data and roughly 100 million unique TCR beta sequences from about 179 million T cells. In addition to the first cohort of 666 subjects, a separate validation cohort of around 110 different subjects was used. The T cell repertoires of 700 or so subjects were profiled by immunosequencing and related to cytomegalovirus serostatus. Among the roughly 390 genotyped donors, around 81% belonged to the genetic ancestry cluster associated with self-reported Caucasian donors. High-throughput TCR immunosequencing, statistical association of individual TCRs with disease status, and machine learning were combined to predict cytomegalovirus infection status. In a later genetic analysis, genome-wide SNP genotypes for about 65% of the roughly 700 donors were used, and that subset was treated as a discovery cohort. HLA typing included class I and class II loci at four-digit resolution. Among some 400 genotyped donors of the cohort, an average of around 220,000 unique TCR beta nucleotide sequences was sequenced per donor, of which roughly 17% were non-productive. Donor age, sex, ethnicity and CMV serostatus were compiled together with the repertoire data. An earlier analysis of around 640 of the donors used high-throughput TCR beta sequencing to judge whether each TCR beta V gene segment behaved as functional or pseudogenic. Four or five DR-DQ haplotypes were handled as single units for association and clustering because linkage in the cohort was strong. Rather than using new phenotypic data, the later analysis identified candidate immune exposures from TCR beta sequences and from how often those sequences occurred across donors. Every repertoire in the discovery cohort had been generated on one and the same sequencing platform. The aim of the study was to test whether cataloging public T cell receptors could identify signatures of past pathogen exposure. A later analysis re-analyzed previously published TCR beta repertoires from 650 to 800 donors and added high-resolution HLA genotyping to study TCR occurrence patterns. Around 300 gigabases of sequencing data and 80 million or so unique TCR sequences were included in an early release covering around 650 HLA-typed donors. Typing coverage varied by locus: roughly 620-640 donors for A, B, C, DRB1 and DQB1; more than 500 for DQA1; some 610 for DPA1; approximately 450 for DPB1.

Results the study describes overall, beyond this receptor: In vitro tests confirmed that three of the cytomegalovirus-associated TCR beta chains recognize cytomegalovirus antigens. Across donors, most TCR sequences were observed very rarely, whereas some public TCRs were present in many individuals. The authors suggested that the approach could potentially be extended to other disease states and immunological phenotypes. The study gave a list of under 200 TCR beta chains associated with cytomegalovirus. Sequencing depth was assumed to be roughly uniform across donors in the presence/absence analyses, though that assumption may not hold. Specific HLA alleles were associated with 16,951 TCR beta sequences at a false discovery rate of 0.05 in a later analysis. In a later analysis, the rate of TCR association differed among HLA loci, with DRB1 alleles having the most associated TCRs and HLA-C alleles having the fewest. According to a later analysis, parvovirus B19, influenza, CMV and Epstein-Barr virus appeared linked to several top co-occurrence clusters. A further reported finding was that TCR beta sequences accurately predicted the HLA-A and HLA-B alleles for most subjects in the first cohort. A later analysis found that HLA-associated TCR beta chains were more clonally expanded and had lower generation probabilities than equally common non-associated chains. Because counts were too low, seventeen rarely observed V segments, including chromosome 9 orphons, were left out of the earlier analysis of 587 of the donors. Correlated functional status among segregating V segments might reflect linkage disequilibrium, but an unknown experimental factor could not be ruled out. The cohort was sequenced for TCR beta chains only, and without alpha or paired-chain data the features that could be detected were limited. Because some donors lacked HLA typing at each locus, the association tests relied only on the typed subset. For the cohort, immune exposure information was limited to CMV serostatus. V-gene and J-gene trimming of TCR beta chains was associated with a missense DCLRE1C variant in a later genetic analysis, and the association was replicated in an independent cohort. Broadly in line with IMGT annotations, most TCR beta V segments showed up in productive rearrangements about 90% or about 30% of the time in an earlier analysis of 587 of the donors. The classifier was reported to diagnose cytomegalovirus status with high specificity and sensitivity in both the original and validation cohorts. A cluster of highly shared sequence variants was judged likely to be a technical artifact of the sequencing pipeline. Some IMGT-functional V segments, including TRBV6-2 and TRBV6-3, could not be told apart with the 87-base-pair reads, so those segments were excluded. When HLA alleles, especially DR and DQ, strongly co-occurred, attributing TCR associations to individual alleles was difficult. Compared with the approximately 700-donor mean, donors in an Asian-associated ancestry cluster had fewer N-insertions in productive TCRs, according to a later genetic analysis. A later analysis found that most CMV-associated TCR beta chains appeared HLA-restricted, with HLA associations seemingly driven largely by CMV exposure.

The receptor's source is a girl aged 2 to 10 in good health and CMV-seronegative. Material: PBMCs. The chain is made from TRBV28 and TRBJ2-2, with TRBD1 matching 8 junction bases. The bases are TGTGCCAGCAGTTTTGACGGGACAGGAGCCTCGAGCACCGGGGAGCTGTTTTTT. It encodes CASSFDGTGASSTGELFF.